This entry describes one TCR beta chain. The sample is drawn from a study of T cell responses to AZD1222 COVID-19 vaccine. CDR1 and CDR2 (germline): SGHTA, FQGNSA. V gave up 1 base and J gave up 3 bases; unmatched junction bases: 4. The CDR3 has 15 amino acids. Sequencing used immunoSEQ multiplex PCR; TCRdb keeps in-frame clones, though not all of them. The sample lists roughly 110,000 clones; roughly 88% were seen once. V is TRBV7-2 and J is TRBJ2-7, with TRBD2 matching over 9 bases. The material was peripheral blood, obtained 28 days after the second AZD1222 dose. This clonotype was obtained from an adult who received the AZD1222 COVID-19 vaccine. CDR3 in amino acids: CASSLGSGGLYEQYF. The CDR3 region has the DNA TGTGCCAGCAGCTTAGGTAGCGGGGGTCTCTACGAGCAGTACTTC.